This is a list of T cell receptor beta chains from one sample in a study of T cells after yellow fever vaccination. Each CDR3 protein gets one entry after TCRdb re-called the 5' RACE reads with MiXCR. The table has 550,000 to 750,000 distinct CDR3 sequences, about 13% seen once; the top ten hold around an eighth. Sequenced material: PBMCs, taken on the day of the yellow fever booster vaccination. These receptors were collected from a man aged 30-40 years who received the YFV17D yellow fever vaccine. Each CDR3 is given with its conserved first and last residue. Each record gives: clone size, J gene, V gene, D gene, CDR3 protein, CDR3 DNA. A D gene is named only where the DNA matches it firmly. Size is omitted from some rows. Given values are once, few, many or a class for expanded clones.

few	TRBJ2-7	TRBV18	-	CASSPGGASYEQYF	TGTGCCAGCTCACCAGGGGGGGCGAGCTACGAGCAGTACTTC
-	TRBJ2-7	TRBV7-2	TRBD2	CASSLALGLSPPYEQYF	TGTGCCAGCAGCTTAGCCTTGGGACTATCTCCTCCCTACGAGCAGTACTTC
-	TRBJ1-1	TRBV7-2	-	CASSRVGEGITEAFF	TGTGCCAGCAGCCGCGTAGGCGAGGGGATCACTGAAGCTTTCTTT
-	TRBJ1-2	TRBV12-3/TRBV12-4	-	CASAAPGVGGGYTF	TGTGCCAGCGCTGCCCCTGGCGTTGGGGGTGGCTACACCTTC
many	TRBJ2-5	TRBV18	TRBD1	CASSPGTGGQYF	TGTGCCAGCTCACCCGGGACAGGGGGCCAGTACTTC
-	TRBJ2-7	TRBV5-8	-	CASDVESSSYYEQYF	TGTGCCAGCGACGTAGAGAGTAGTTCGTACTACGAGCAGTACTTC
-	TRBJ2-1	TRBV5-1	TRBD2	CASSFSGSKEQFF	TGCGCCAGCAGCTTTAGCGGGAGTAAGGAGCAGTTCTTC
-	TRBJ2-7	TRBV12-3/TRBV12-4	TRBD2	CATGQAGGREQYF	TGTGCCACGGGCCAGGCGGGAGGGCGCGAGCAGTACTTC
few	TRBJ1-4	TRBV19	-	CASSMSGTAVLRLFF	TGTGCCAGTAGTATGTCAGGGACCGCGGTGCTTCGACTGTTTTTT
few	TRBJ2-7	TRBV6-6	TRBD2	CASGKTGRYEQYF	TGTGCCAGCGGAAAAACCGGGAGGTACGAGCAGTACTTC
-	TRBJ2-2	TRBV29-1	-	CSVGGGLPYANTGELFF	TGCAGCGTTGGGGGCGGACTACCATACGCGAACACCGGGGAGCTGTTTTTT
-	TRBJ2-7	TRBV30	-	CAWSVTFLDEQYF	TGTGCCTGGAGTGTGACCTTTTTGGACGAGCAGTACTTC
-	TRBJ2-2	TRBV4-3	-	CASSPSPHRNTGELFF	TGCGCCAGCAGCCCCTCACCACATCGAAACACCGGGGAGCTGTTTTTT
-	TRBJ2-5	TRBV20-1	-	CSANKGVSGAHQETQYF	TGCAGTGCTAACAAGGGGGTTAGCGGTGCTCACCAAGAGACCCAGTACTTC
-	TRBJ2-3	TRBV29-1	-	CSVLTNTDTQYF	TGCAGCGTTCTTACAAACACAGATACGCAGTATTTT
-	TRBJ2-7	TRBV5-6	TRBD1	CASSLGQGETYF	TGTGCCAGCAGCTTGGGACAGGGAGAAACGTACTTC
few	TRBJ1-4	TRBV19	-	CASSIRGDTNEKLFF	TGTGCCAGTAGTATACGGGGAGATACTAATGAAAAACTGTTTTTT
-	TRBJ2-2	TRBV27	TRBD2	CASSLVGAGGTGELFF	TGTGCCAGCAGTTTAGTAGGCGCGGGGGGCACCGGGGAGCTGTTTTTT
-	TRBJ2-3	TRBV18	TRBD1	CASSLPGTGGLDF	TGTGCCAGCTCACTACCAGGGACAGGGGGCTTGGATTTT
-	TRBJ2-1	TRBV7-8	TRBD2	CASTPFGTSGGGQFF	TGTGCCAGCACCCCTTTCGGGACTAGCGGAGGAGGGCAGTTCTTC
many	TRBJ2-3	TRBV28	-	CASSLRVANTQYF	TGTGCCAGCAGCCTCCGGGTTGCGAATACGCAGTATTTT
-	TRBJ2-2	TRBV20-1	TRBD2	CSAPGTSGRMLGTGELFF	TGCAGTGCCCCCGGGACTAGCGGGAGGATGCTGGGCACCGGGGAGCTGTTTTTT
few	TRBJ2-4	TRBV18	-	CASSLVAVGAKNIQYF	TGTGCCAGCTCACTAGTAGCGGTTGGAGCCAAAAACATTCAGTACTTC
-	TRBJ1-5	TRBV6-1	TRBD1	CASSDETGGSNQPQHF	TGTGCCAGCAGTGACGAGACAGGGGGTAGCAATCAGCCCCAGCATTTT
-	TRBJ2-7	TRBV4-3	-	CASSQGVGSIEQYF	TGCGCCAGCAGCCAAGGTGTAGGGAGTATAGAGCAGTACTTC
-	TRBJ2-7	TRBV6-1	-	CASKGDGSYEQYF	TGTGCCAGCAAGGGGGACGGTTCCTACGAGCAGTACTTC
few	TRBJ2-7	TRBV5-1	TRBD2	CASSLDSGGAYEQYF	TGCGCCAGCAGCTTGGATAGCGGGGGGGCCTACGAGCAGTACTTC